This TCR beta chain comes out of a study of blood T cell repertoires in COVID-19. The data were produced by immunoSEQ multiplex PCR, yet TCRdb's version contains in-frame clones alone and is incomplete. The sample contains about 400,000 clones, 89% of which appear only once. Sample: peripheral blood. This clonotype originated in a man aged 35-49 years with acute or convalescent COVID-19.

CDR3 amino acids: CASSGYRITSGGGPSTDTQYF. CDR3 bases: TGCGCCAGCAGCGGATACCGAATCACTAGCGGGGGGGGTCCCAGCACAGATACGCAGTATTTT. This chain connects TRBV4-1 to TRBJ2-3, with TRBD2 matching 13 bases. There are 21 residues in the CDR3. Looked up from germline, CDR1 is MGHRA and CDR2 is YSYEKL. V shed 5 bases and J 0 bases; nucleotides not matched to a gene: 17.